The 32 T cell receptor beta chains below were found in one sample sequenced in a study of cytomegalovirus exposure and HLA in healthy donors (TCRdb year 2017). The library was built by means of the immunoSEQ multiplex PCR assay. This immuneACCESS table, as held by TCRdb, lists in-frame sequences with V and J called but not all clones. Of the missing ones, under half trace to an unresolved V gene in checked studies; the others have no known cause. The sample table records some 240,000 clones; over 65% of these occur just once. The ten largest make up less than 7% of the sample. Sequencing used PBMCs. These receptors came from a woman aged 18-29 years in good health and CMV-seronegative.

This clone was detected ten times or more. The chain recombines TRBV2 with TRBJ1-2, with 7 bases identical to TRBD1. This CDR3 has 16 amino acids. Germline lookup yields CDR1 SNHLY and CDR2 FYNNEI. After removal of 6 bases from V and 5 bases from J, the junction contained 15 bases not matched to a gene. CDR3: CASRDRTGLRWYGYTF. Written as DNA, the CDR3 is TGTGCCAGCAGAGACCGGACAGGTTTGAGGTGGTATGGCTACACCTTC.

The V gene is TRBV13, the J gene TRBJ2-1, with D perhaps matching TRBD1 (6 bases). The CDR3 has 14 amino acids. V lost 4 bases to trimming and J lost 7 bases, with 14 bases between them. The germline V gene has CDR1 PRHDT and CDR2 FYEKMQ (reference sequence). CDR3 sequence (DNA): TGTGCCAGCAGCTCAGGACTTAGGGGGAATGAGCAGTTCTTC. Protein sequence: CASSSGLRGNEQFF.

The chain has TRBV7-6 and TRBJ2-2; TRBD2 is a possible D gene (6 bases). The CDR3 has 12 amino acids. The germline CDR1 and CDR2 sequences are SGHVS and FNYEAQ. CDR3 sequence (DNA): TGTGCTAGCCAGGGACTCACCGGGGAGCTGTTTTTT. Its translation is CASQGLTGELFF.

This CDR3 is CASRTGTANYGYTF. Here the CDR3 DNA reads TGTGCCAGCAGAACAGGGACAGCGAACTATGGCTACACCTTC. The rearrangement links TRBV7-9 to TRBJ1-2, with 7 bases matching TRBD1. The germline gives CDR1 SEHNR, CDR2 FQNEAQ (reference sequence). J lost 2 bases, V lost 6 bases, and 6 bases had no gene match. This CDR3 comprises 14 residues.

This clone was found once. The chain carries TRBV11-1 and TRBJ1-1, with unresolved D. The CDR3 contains 13 residues. Germline CDR1 is SGHAT and CDR2 is FQDESV (reference sequence). V shed 5 bases and J shed 4 bases, with 11 bases lying between them. The CDR3 loop reads CASSPTSGTEAFF. The CDR3, as DNA: TGTGCCAGCAGCCCTACGAGTGGCACTGAAGCTTTCTTT.

The table lists this clone with a count of one. The chain links TRBV27 to TRBJ2-7, with 9 bases matching TRBD2. Germline CDR1 reads MNHEY; CDR2 reads SMNVEV (reference sequence). The CDR3 has 15 residues. J was trimmed by 2 bases and V by 5 bases; bases with no gene match: 7. In nucleotides, the CDR3 is TGTGCCAGCAGTGCCGGCGGGGGGGGCACCTACGAGCAGTACTTC. Its translation: CASSAGGGGTYEQYF.

The chain links TRBV4-1 to TRBJ2-1; TRBD1 aligns across 10 bases. This CDR3 contains 15 residues. The V gene end was trimmed by 4 bases and the J gene end by 7 bases; junction bases not matched to a gene: 7. CDR1 is MGHRA, CDR2 YSYEKL, per germline. CDR3 coding DNA: TGCGCCAGCAGCCGACCGGGACAGGGGTTGAATGAGCAGTTCTTC. This codes for CASSRPGQGLNEQFF.

The chain uses TRBV6-5 and TRBJ2-7; D gene ambiguous. Germline loops: CDR1 MNHEY, CDR2 SVGAGI. Trimming pared 8 bases from V and 7 bases from J, leaving 15 bases between. The length of the CDR3 is 12 residues. As DNA, the CDR3 is TGTGCCAGCTCGGACCCCATGGCTGAGCAGTACTTC. Translation gives CASSDPMAEQYF.

The gene calls are TRBV10-3 and TRBJ1-4, with TRBD1 as a possible D gene (5 bases). Trimming stripped 6 bases from V and 8 bases from J, with 13 bases between. The CDR3 is 13 amino acids. Germline V lookup: CDR1 ENHRY, CDR2 SYGVKD. CDR3 region: CAIRRQPSEKLFF. DNA for the CDR3: TGTGCCATCAGGAGACAGCCAAGCGAAAAACTGTTTTTT.

The genes are TRBV6-1 and TRBJ2-5; the D gene is possibly TRBD2 (7 bases). V was trimmed by 0 bases and J by 5 bases, leaving 13 bases between them. CDR3 length equals 15 residues. CDR1 and CDR2 from the germline V gene are MNHNS and SASEGT. The CDR3 region has the DNA TGTGCCAGCAGTGAAGCACCGGGGGGCGGGGAGACCCAGTACTTC. Translated, it gives CASSEAPGGGETQYF.

V gene TRBV27 combines with J gene TRBJ2-7; 9 positions match TRBD1. V lost 8 bases to trimming and J lost 0 bases; unmatched junction nucleotides: 8. This CDR3 has 15 residues. Germline V gene data show CDR1 as MNHEY and CDR2 as SMNVEV (reference sequence). In DNA form, the CDR3 reads TGTGCCAGCTCCTTTGGGGGACAGGGCTCCTACGAGCAGTACTTC. As protein: CASSFGGQGSYEQYF.

The CDR3 nucleotides read TGTGCCATCAGTGAGTCCCCTAACTATGGCTACACCTTC. This encodes CAISESPNYGYTF. This chain uses TRBV10-3 with TRBJ1-2; D is ambiguous. CDR1 ENHRY and CDR2 SYGVKD come from the germline V gene. This CDR3 is 13 amino acids long. The V and J ends lost 0 bases and 0 bases respectively, with 2 bases between them.

This clone has a handful of counts. The chain couples TRBV10-3 to TRBJ1-5; TRBD1 matches at 9 bases. Per germline, CDR1 ENHRY and CDR2 SYGVKD. This CDR3 is 15 amino acids long. V gave up 4 bases and J gave up 6 bases; unmatched junction bases: 7. The CDR3 is CAISASGTGIQPQHF. In DNA form, the CDR3 reads TGTGCCATCAGTGCATCCGGGACAGGGATTCAGCCCCAGCATTTT.

The chain joins TRBV9 to TRBJ1-1; D is unresolved. CDR1 SGDLS and CDR2 YYNGEE come from the germline V gene. This CDR3 contains 14 residues. Trimming removed 4 bases at V and 3 bases at J, with 13 bases between. The CDR3 here is CASSRGERDTEAFF. The CDR3 DNA reads TGTGCCAGCAGCCGAGGTGAGAGGGACACTGAAGCTTTCTTT.

The chain joins TRBV7-9 to TRBJ2-7; 10 bases match TRBD1. V dropped 5 bases and J dropped 4; count of bases not matched to a gene: 5. From germline, CDR1 is SEHNR and CDR2 FQNEAQ (reference sequence). The CDR3 contains 14 residues. The DNA for the CDR3 is TGTGCCAGCAGCGCCGGACAGGGGGTGTACGAGCAGTACTTC. The encoded protein is CASSAGQGVYEQYF.

The V gene is TRBV30, the J gene TRBJ2-7; the D gene is possibly TRBD2 (5 bases). V was cut by 4 bases and J by 2 bases, with 9 bases left in between. This CDR3 is 12 amino acids long. The germline gives CDR1 GTSNPN, CDR2 SVGIG (reference sequence). CDR3 nucleotide sequence: TGTGCCTGGACTCGGGGAACCTACGAGCAGTACTTC. Its translation is CAWTRGTYEQYF.

The genes are TRBV19 and TRBJ2-1, with 7 bases lining up with TRBD1. Germline assignment: CDR1 LNHDA and CDR2 SQIVND (reference sequence). The V and J ends lost 3 bases and 5 bases, in that order; junction bases with no gene match: 7. The CDR3 is 15 residues long. The DNA of the CDR3 is TGTGCCAGTAGTATGACAGGGCCTAGGGACAATGAGCAGTTCTTC. Protein sequence: CASSMTGPRDNEQFF.

The chain is built from TRBV6-1 and TRBJ2-7, with 8 nucleotides matching TRBD2. Trimming at V came to 1 base and at J to 4 bases, leaving 3 bases not matched to a gene. Germline V gene sequence: CDR1 MNHNS, CDR2 SASEGT. The CDR3 is 14 residues long. The CDR3 nucleotides read TGTGCCAGCAGTGAAGTCCGGGGGGGTTACGAGCAGTACTTC. Encoded protein: CASSEVRGGYEQYF.

The chain employs TRBV6-1 and TRBJ2-5; D remains unclear. V shed 7 bases and J shed 5 bases, with 11 bases lying between them. Germline-derived CDR1 and CDR2 are MNHNS and SASEGT. This CDR3 spans 12 amino acids. The CDR3 sequence: CASNSGMETQYF. DNA of the CDR3: TGTGCCAGCAACTCCGGAATGGAGACCCAGTACTTC.

V and J are TRBV27 and TRBJ1-2, with D possibly being TRBD1 (5 bases). V lost 4 bases and J 5 bases, leaving 17 bases between the germline ends. The CDR3 runs to 15 residues. Per the germline V gene, CDR1 is MNHEY and CDR2 is SMNVEV (reference sequence). The DNA of the CDR3 is TGTGCCAGCAGTTCCCGGGACCGCAGTGGGTATGGCTACACCTTC. Amino acids: CASSSRDRSGYGYTF.

The chain couples TRBV6-5 to TRBJ1-2, with D possibly being TRBD1 (6 bases). The CDR3 runs to 15 residues. The germline V and J ends were trimmed by 0 bases and 7 bases, with 15 bases remaining between them. In germline, CDR1 is MNHEY, CDR2 SVGAGI. The CDR3 DNA sequence: TGTGCCAGCAGTTACTCGAAGGGGCGCAGGGGTGGCTACACCTTC. This codes for CASSYSKGRRGGYTF.

CDR3 nucleotide sequence: TGTGCCAGCAGCCAAGGTCGAACAGGCCCAACTAATGAAAAACTGTTTTTT. Translation: CASSQGRTGPTNEKLFF. The rearrangement uses TRBV4-2 and TRBJ1-4, with D tentatively TRBD1 (5 bases). This CDR3 contains 17 residues. The germline V gene encodes CDR1 LGHNA and CDR2 YNFKEQ. The V end lost 1 base, the J end lost 0 bases, and 12 bases lay between the germline ends.

Comment on this clone: At the DNA level, this CDR3 is encoded by other sequences in the same sample as well. The chain joins TRBV2 to TRBJ1-5; D unclear. This CDR3 has 13 amino acids. CDR1 SNHLY and CDR2 FYNNEI come from the germline V gene. Between the trimmed V and J ends, which lost 1 base and 5 bases, there was a span of 6 bases. The chain's CDR3 is CASSEEGDQPQHF. The CDR3 DNA is TGTGCCAGCAGTGAAGAAGGAGATCAGCCCCAGCATTTT.

The chain couples TRBV5-4 to TRBJ1-1; D remains unclear. This CDR3 is built from 14 residues. V dropped 2 bases and J dropped 4 bases, with 12 bases sitting between them. Germline V gene lookup returns CDR1 SGHNT and CDR2 YYREEE (reference sequence). For the CDR3, the DNA is TGTGCCAGCAGCTTTGGTGCGAGGGCCACTGAAGCTTTCTTT. Its translation is CASSFGARATEAFF.

Concerning this clone itself: The sample has other DNA sequences that encode this CDR3 too. The chain joins TRBV5-1 to TRBJ2-3; tentatively, D is TRBD2 (6 bases). The V end was cut by 0 bases, the J end by 2 bases, with 10 bases between. Germline loops: CDR1 SGHRS, CDR2 YFSETQ. The CDR3 is 15 residues long. The CDR3 DNA sequence: TGCGCCAGCAGCTTGGCGCGGGGAGACACAGATACGCAGTATTTT. It translates to CASSLARGDTDTQYF. Full variable domain (outside the CDR3, taken from reference TRBV5-1 and TRBJ2-3): KAGVTQTPRYLIKTRGQQVTLSCSPISGHRSVSWYQQTPGQGLQFLFEYFSETQRNKGNFPGRFSGRQFSNSRSEMNVSTLELGDSALYLCASSLARGDTDTQYFGPGTRLTVL.

V is TRBV5-1 and J is TRBJ2-1; 10 bases are shared with TRBD2. Unmatched junction bases numbered 7, after V lost 4 bases and J lost 3 bases. This CDR3 is built from 16 residues. CDR1 and CDR2 from the germline V gene are SGHRS and YFSETQ. CDR3 in amino acids: CASSAVSSGGYNEQFF. As DNA, the CDR3 is TGCGCCAGCAGCGCCGTTTCTAGCGGGGGCTACAATGAGCAGTTCTTC.

The rearrangement links TRBV6-4 to TRBJ2-1, with 10 bases lining up with TRBD2. J gave up 7 bases and V 2 bases, and 2 bases lay outside the gene matches. This CDR3 comprises 14 residues. Germline lookup yields CDR1 MRHNA and CDR2 SNTAGT. This CDR3 is CASSDTSGANEQFF. CDR3 nucleotide sequence: TGTGCCAGCAGTGACACTAGCGGGGCAAATGAGCAGTTCTTC.

The chain has TRBV11-1 and TRBJ1-1, with unresolved D. There are 14 residues in the CDR3. Per the germline V gene, CDR1 is SGHAT and CDR2 is FQDESV (reference sequence). V gave up 5 bases and J gave up 0 bases, with 10 bases separating them. CDR3 in DNA: TGTGCCAGCAGCCCAACAACGATGAACACTGAAGCTTTCTTT. Translating it yields CASSPTTMNTEAFF.

The gene calls are TRBV11-2 and TRBJ2-2; 8 positions agree with TRBD1. Trimming at V came to 5 bases and at J to 1 base, leaving 3 bases not matched to a gene. This CDR3 is 15 amino acids long. Germline V gives CDR1 SGHAT, CDR2 FQNNGV. The CDR3 nucleotides read TGTGCCAGCAGCCAGGACAGGGTGAACACCGGGGAGCTGTTTTTT. It translates to CASSQDRVNTGELFF. Variable domain in full (rest from reference TRBV11-2 and TRBJ2-2): EAGVAQSPRYKIIEKRQSVAFWCNPISGHATLYWYQQILGQGPKLLIQFQNNGVVDDSQLPKDRFSAERLKGVDSTLKIQPAKLEDSAVYLCASSQDRVNTGELFFGEGSRLTVL.

The V gene is TRBV2, the J gene TRBJ1-1; D not certain. The CDR3 is made up of 13 amino acids. V lost 7 bases and J 0 bases, leaving 9 bases between the germline ends. Germline V gene data show CDR1 as SNHLY and CDR2 as FYNNEI. This CDR3 is CASKSDLNTEAFF. The CDR3 DNA is TGTGCCAGCAAGTCAGACCTGAACACTGAAGCTTTCTTT.

This clone was found once. The V gene is TRBV5-1, the J gene TRBJ1-1; 8 positions match TRBD1. The CDR3 runs to 13 residues. Germline V gives CDR1 SGHRS, CDR2 YFSETQ. Germline trimming cut 3 bases from V and 6 bases from J; bases unmatched to any gene: 4. CDR3 region: CASSYTQGAEAFF. The CDR3 bases are TGCGCCAGCAGCTATACACAGGGGGCTGAAGCTTTCTTT.

On this clone itself: The same CDR3 is also encoded by other DNA sequences in this sample. The chain uses TRBV6-1 and TRBJ1-1; possible D gene TRBD1, 5 bases. CDR1 and CDR2 from the germline V gene are MNHNS and SASEGT. V was cut by 6 bases and J by 0 bases, with 8 bases left in between. The CDR3 is 13 amino acids. CDR3 in DNA: TGTGCCAGCAGGCTGACAGTGAACACTGAAGCTTTCTTT. Protein product: CASRLTVNTEAFF.